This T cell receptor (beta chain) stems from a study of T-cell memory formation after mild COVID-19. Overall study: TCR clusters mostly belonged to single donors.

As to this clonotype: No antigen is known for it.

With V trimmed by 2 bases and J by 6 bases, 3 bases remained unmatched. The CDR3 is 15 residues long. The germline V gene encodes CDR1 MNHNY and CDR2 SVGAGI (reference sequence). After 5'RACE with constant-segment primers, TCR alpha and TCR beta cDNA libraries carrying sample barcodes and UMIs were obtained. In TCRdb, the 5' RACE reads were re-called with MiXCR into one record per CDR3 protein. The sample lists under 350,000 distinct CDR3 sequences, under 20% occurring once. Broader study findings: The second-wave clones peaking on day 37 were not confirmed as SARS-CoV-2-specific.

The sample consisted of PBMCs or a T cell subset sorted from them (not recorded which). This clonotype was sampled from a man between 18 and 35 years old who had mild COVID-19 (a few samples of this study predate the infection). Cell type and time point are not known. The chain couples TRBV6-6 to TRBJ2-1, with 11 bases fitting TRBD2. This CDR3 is CASSYSSGGVNEQFF. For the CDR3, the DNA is TGTGCCAGCAGTTACAGTAGCGGGGGGGTCAATGAGCAGTTCTTC.